These 11 T cell receptor beta chains were all obtained from the same sample, sequenced in a study of post-analysis software for immune sequencing data. Study-level points and caveats: Comparison of patients with controls showed 5 or 6 TRBV segments more frequent in patients, TRBV5-6, TRBV5-1 and TRBV20-1 among them.

Which antigens these TCRs recognize remains unknown. TCR beta cDNA libraries included unique molecular identifiers. TCRdb analysed the PCR reads with MiXCR anew, one entry per CDR3 protein. Of hundreds of thousands of distinct CDR3 sequences in the sample, just under 30% are singletons; the top ten hold more than 0.55%. The sequencing sample was made of blood. These receptors were taken from a girl between 10 and 17 years old with multiple sclerosis.

This clonotype showed up many times. The genes are TRBV28 and TRBJ2-1; D uncertain. V lost 4 bases to trimming and J lost 10 bases, with 11 bases between them. There are 12 residues in the CDR3. The germline V gene encodes CDR1 MDHEN and CDR2 SYDVKM. CDR3 DNA: TGTGCCAGCAGTTACACTACGACGGAGCAGTTCTTC. Amino acid sequence: CASSYTTTEQFF.

This clonotype has a handful of counts. This rearrangement joins TRBV6-2 or TRBV6-3 to TRBJ1-5, with D unclear. Deletions cut 2 bases from V and 0 bases from J, with 8 bases between. CDR3 length: 15 residues. The germline V gene has CDR1 MNHEY and CDR2 SVGEGT. The CDR3, as DNA: TGTGCCAGCAGTTACGGACGGATTAGCAATCAGCCCCAGCATTTT. It specifies CASSYGRISNQPQHF.

The gene calls are TRBV6-1 and TRBJ1-1; 7 bases fit TRBD1. This CDR3 spans 16 amino acids. Germline CDR1 is MNHNS and CDR2 is SASEGT. Unmatched junction bases numbered 8, after V lost 4 bases and J lost 0 bases. The CDR3 spells CASSVGGQYMNTEAFF. CDR3 DNA: TGTGCCAGCAGTGTCGGGGGACAGTACATGAACACTGAAGCTTTCTTT.

This clonotype appeared a few times. The V and J genes are TRBV4-3 and TRBJ1-1, with a tentative D call TRBD1 (5 bases). The CDR3 length is 13 residues. Germline V lookup: CDR1 LGHNA, CDR2 YSLEER. The V end lost 8 bases, the J end lost 7 bases, and 17 bases lay between the germline ends. Here the CDR3 reads CASGEFRGDEAFF. In DNA, the CDR3 is TGCGCCAGCGGCGAATTTCGAGGGGATGAAGCTTTCTTT.

The chain couples TRBV29-1 to TRBJ1-2; a weak D match, TRBD1 (5 bases). CDR3 size: 13 residues. CDR1 is SQVTM and CDR2 is ANQGSEA in the germline V gene. The V and J ends lost 3 bases and 2 bases respectively, with 10 bases between them. The CDR3 DNA sequence: TGCAGCGTTGAGACGGGGACGAACTATGGCTACACCTTC. It specifies CSVETGTNYGYTF.

CDR3 coding DNA: TGTGCCAGCAGTTTAGCGCTAACTTACAATGAGCAGTTCTTC. Translation gives CASSLALTYNEQFF. The chain employs TRBV12-3 or TRBV12-4 and TRBJ2-1; D remains ambiguous. Trimming pared 0 bases from V and 4 bases from J, leaving 7 bases between. This CDR3 is 14 amino acids long.

V is TRBV20-1 and J is TRBJ2-7; tentative D call: TRBD2 (6 bases). V was pared by 8 bases and J by 2 bases, with 19 bases between. The CDR3 contains 14 residues. Germline V CDR1 and CDR2: DFQATT, SNEGSKA (reference sequence). The CDR3 DNA is TGCAGTACATGGGAGGCAGGGCGTCCCTACGAGCAGTACTTC. Its translation is CSTWEAGRPYEQYF.

As concerns this clonotype: Germline and junction disagree at one end, which may indicate a read error. The rearrangement joins TRBV7-7 to TRBJ2-3; TRBD2 agrees at 7 bases. This CDR3 spans 15 amino acids. The V gene's germline CDR1 is SSHAT and CDR2 FNYEAQ (reference sequence). CDR3 nucleotide sequence: TGTGCTAGCAGCCGTGGACTAGGAGGGGCGGATACGCAGTATTTT. Translating gives CASSRGLGGADTQYF.

This clonotype was counted between two and nine times. This sequence joins TRBV7-9 and TRBJ2-3; the match to TRBD2 covers 12 bases. The germline gives CDR1 SEHNR, CDR2 FQNEAQ (reference sequence). The V and J ends lost 2 bases and 0 bases, in that order; junction bases with no gene match: 6. This CDR3 contains 18 residues. CDR3 in DNA: TGTGCCAGCAGCTTACGGACTAGCGGGATTCCTAGCACAGATACGCAGTATTTT. Amino acid sequence: CASSLRTSGIPSTDTQYF.

This clonotype was recorded many times. The J gene is TRBJ2-7, the V gene TRBV6-6, with D uncertain. Germline CDR1 is MNHNY and CDR2 is SVGAGI (reference sequence). The CDR3 is 13 residues long. V was trimmed by 2 bases and J by 6 bases, leaving 11 bases between them. The DNA for the CDR3 is TGTGCCAGCAGTTACGGTCAGGCAGGCGAGCAGTACTTC. Protein product: CASSYGQAGEQYF.

This clonotype has a single count. This chain links TRBV2 with TRBJ1-1; D may be TRBD1 (5 bases). Trimming left V 3 bases short and J 7 bases short, with 9 bases between. The CDR3 is 12 residues long. Per the germline V gene, CDR1 is SNHLY and CDR2 is FYNNEI. DNA of the CDR3: TGTGCCAGCAGTGAGCCTGACAGTGAAGCTTTCTTT. Translation: CASSEPDSEAFF.